This entry describes one T cell receptor (beta chain). Its target is not known. CDR1 and CDR2 from the germline V gene are KGHSH and LQKENI. The V gene end was trimmed by 5 bases and the J gene end by 4 bases; junction bases not matched to a gene: 6. The CDR3 loop spans 14 amino acids. The time point was: week 11, during vaccination. Mutant IDH1 20-mer peptide, at 300 ug, made up each vaccine dose, with topical imiquimod. This entry is derived from a study of a mutant IDH1 vaccine in newly diagnosed glioma. The assay was immunoSEQ multiplex PCR, and TCRdb's table has in-frame clones only and misses some. The data show fewer than 45,000 clones, with over 80% seen just once and 2% to 2.5% held by the top ten.

J is TRBJ2-5 and V is TRBV18; 8 positions match TRBD1. The receptor was isolated from a man in his forties or fifties with glioma. Sequences were derived from PBMCs, sampled from a glioma patient whose treatment included an IDH1 peptide vaccine. In DNA, the CDR3 is TGTGCCAGCTCAACCGGACAGGGAGGAGAGACCCAGTACTTC. Residues: CASSTGQGGETQYF.